The 29 T cell receptor beta chains below all came from one sample that was sequenced in a study of blood T cell repertoires in COVID-19. Clones were sequenced by immunoSEQ multiplex PCR, and TCRdb holds only the in-frame ones, with some missing. Of about 240,000 clones in the sample, roughly 82% were seen once. What was sequenced was peripheral blood. The receptors were gathered from an older woman with acute or convalescent COVID-19.

The V and J genes are TRBV28 and TRBJ2-1; a possible D gene is TRBD2 (5 bases). Looked up from germline, CDR1 is MDHEN and CDR2 is SYDVKM. The CDR3 is 15 amino acids. Trimming took 4 bases from V and 10 from J, leaving 20 bases between them. The DNA for the CDR3 is TGTGCCAGCAGTTCCCTTAGCGTTCCCCCTGGGGAGCAGTTCTTC. Amino acid sequence: CASSSLSVPPGEQFF.

This clone has a count of ten or more. The rearrangement joins TRBV7-8 to TRBJ2-7; D gene uncertain. Germline CDR1 reads SGHVS; CDR2 reads FQNEAQ. The CDR3 has 14 residues. The V end was cut by 7 bases, the J end by 4 bases, with 17 bases between. CDR3 sequence (DNA): TGTGCCAGCACGCCACGAGGCAGTAGTTACGAGCAGTACTTC. Its translation: CASTPRGSSYEQYF.

This clone was recorded once. The CDR3: CASSNVGVSYGYTF. The CDR3 DNA reads TGTGCCAGTAGTAATGTTGGAGTAAGCTATGGCTACACCTTC. The V call is TRBV19, the J call TRBJ1-2, with unresolved D. Between the trimmed V and J ends, which lost 4 bases and 4 bases, there was a span of 13 bases. The V gene's germline CDR1 is LNHDA and CDR2 SQIVND (reference sequence). The CDR3 is 14 amino acids.

The chain uses TRBV1 and TRBJ1-2. TRBV1 is described as a pseudogene. There are 11 residues in the CDR3. CDR3 nucleotides: TGCACCAGCGGCGGGAACTATGGCTACACCTTC. Translated, it gives CTSGGNYGYTF.

CDR3 loop: CASSSTGTGDTEAFF. CDR3 nucleotides: TGTGCCAGCAGTTCGACCGGGACAGGGGACACTGAAGCTTTCTTT. V and J are TRBV6-6 and TRBJ1-1; 10 bases align to TRBD1. Germline V CDR1 and CDR2: MNHNY, SVGAGI (reference sequence). V shed 4 bases and J 3 bases; nucleotides not matched to a gene: 5. The CDR3 extends over 15 amino acids.

The chain has TRBV4-2 and TRBJ1-1, with D tentatively TRBD1 (5 bases). The CDR3 covers 18 residues. V was clipped by 0 bases and J by 2 bases, with 19 bases between them. Germline V gene data show CDR1 as LGHNA and CDR2 as YNFKEQ. CDR3 region: CASSQDWGGIQGNTEAFF. For the CDR3, the DNA is TGTGCCAGCAGCCAAGATTGGGGGGGGATCCAGGGAAACACTGAAGCTTTCTTT.

This chain joins TRBV6-4 and TRBJ1-2; no clear D gene. Germline V lookup: CDR1 MRHNA, CDR2 SNTAGT. The V end was cut by 3 bases, the J end by 2 bases, with 7 bases between. The CDR3 has 13 amino acids. The CDR3 region is CASSESFNYGYTF. Written as DNA, the CDR3 is TGTGCCAGCAGTGAATCTTTCAACTATGGCTACACCTTC.

The chain joins TRBV19 to TRBJ2-4, with 14 bases aligning to TRBD2. This CDR3 has 19 residues. V dropped 6 bases and J dropped 0; count of bases not matched to a gene: 10. CDR1 and CDR2 (germline): LNHDA, SQIVND (reference sequence). CDR3 loop: CASSPGGTSGGLAKNIQYF. CDR3 sequence (DNA): TGTGCCAGTAGCCCTGGGGGGACTAGCGGGGGACTAGCCAAAAACATTCAGTACTTC. Combining the CDR3 with reference TRBV19 and TRBJ2-4 gives the whole variable domain DGGITQSPKYLFRKEGQNVTLSCEQNLNHDAMYWYRQDPGQGLRLIYYSQIVNDFQKGDIAEGYSVSREKKESFPLTVTSAQKNPTAFYLCASSPGGTSGGLAKNIQYFGAGTRLSVL.

The CDR3 loop is CASSRSRQIATNEKLFF. The CDR3 DNA is TGTGCCAGTAGTAGGAGTAGACAGATTGCAACTAATGAAAAACTGTTTTTT. The chain recombines TRBV19 with TRBJ1-4; tentative D call: TRBD1 (5 bases). The germline V gene encodes CDR1 LNHDA and CDR2 SQIVND (reference sequence). Trimming stripped 4 bases from V and 0 bases from J, with 15 bases between. The CDR3 has 17 residues.

This rearrangement joins TRBV6-1 to TRBJ1-6, with D perhaps matching TRBD1 (5 bases). Germline V lookup: CDR1 MNHNS, CDR2 SASEGT. This CDR3 region has 14 residues. Trimming left V 3 bases short and J 2 bases short, with 5 bases between. The CDR3 here is CASSDRAYNSPLHF. The CDR3 coding sequence is TGTGCCAGCAGTGACAGGGCCTATAATTCACCCCTCCACTTT.

The gene calls are TRBV2 and TRBJ2-7; TRBD2 is a possible D gene (6 bases). CDR1 is SNHLY, CDR2 FYNNEI, per germline. The CDR3 spans 15 residues. V shed 2 bases and J shed 5 bases, with 16 bases lying between them. The CDR3 nucleotides read TGTGCCAGCAGTGAAACGGGAGTTTTTGTGAACGAGCAGTACTTC. As protein: CASSETGVFVNEQYF.

This chain uses TRBV10-1 with TRBJ2-7, with D possibly being TRBD2 (5 bases). Germline V gene data show CDR1 as WNHNN and CDR2 as SYGVQD (reference sequence). V dropped 5 bases and J dropped 0 bases, with 8 bases sitting between them. The CDR3 spans 13 residues. The CDR3: CASSRGFSYEQYF. CDR3 nucleotide sequence: TGCGCCAGCAGTCGGGGTTTCTCCTACGAGCAGTACTTC.

The CDR3 protein is CASSTRTAPTDTQYF. CDR3 nucleotides: TGCGCCAGCAGCACTAGGACAGCACCAACAGATACGCAGTATTTT. This sequence joins TRBV5-1 and TRBJ2-3; D possibly corresponds to TRBD1 (6 bases). V lost 4 bases, J lost 3 bases, and 15 bases lay in between. The CDR3 is made up of 15 amino acids. The germline CDR1 and CDR2 sequences are SGHRS and YFSETQ.

V gene TRBV7-8 combines with J gene TRBJ1-1, with no clear D. From germline, CDR1 is SGHVS and CDR2 FQNEAQ. V gave up 5 bases and J gave up 1 base, with 8 bases separating them. The CDR3 runs 13 residues. The CDR3, as DNA: TGTGCCAGCAGCCGCGCCGGGAACACTGAAGCTTTCTTT. It yields the protein CASSRAGNTEAFF.

The V gene is TRBV7-2, the J gene TRBJ2-2; D uncertain. The CDR3 runs to 14 residues. CDR1 and CDR2 (germline): SGHTA, FQGNSA. Deletions cut 4 bases from V and 5 bases from J, with 11 bases between. The CDR3 coding sequence is TGTGCCAGCAGCTCCACCCTAGTTACCGGGGAGCTGTTTTTT. Translating gives CASSSTLVTGELFF. The full variable domain, its missing parts supplied by reference TRBV7-2 and TRBJ2-2, is GAGVSQSPSNKVTEKGKDVELRCDPISGHTALYWYRQSLGQGLEFLIYFQGNSAPDKSGLPSDRFSAERTGGSVSTLTIQRTQQEDSAVYLCASSSTLVTGELFFGEGSRLTVL.

This chain joins TRBV29-1 and TRBJ2-1; 7 bases fit TRBD1. CDR1 and CDR2 (germline): SQVTM, ANQGSEA. The CDR3 covers 12 residues. Trimming cost V 6 bases and J 10 bases; bases outside gene matches: 9. The CDR3 is CSVLQGVSEQFF. CDR3 nucleotides: TGCAGCGTCCTCCAGGGGGTCTCGGAGCAGTTCTTC.

The chain carries TRBV5-1 and TRBJ2-5, with TRBD1 as a possible D gene (6 bases). This CDR3 spans 15 amino acids. V lost 4 bases to trimming and J lost 0 bases, with 13 bases between them. Germline-derived CDR1 and CDR2 are SGHRS and YFSETQ. The CDR3 reads CASSDPQGNQETQYF. The CDR3 nucleotides are TGCGCCAGCAGCGACCCACAGGGAAACCAAGAGACCCAGTACTTC.

The chain is built from TRBV7-2 and TRBJ2-3; 11 nucleotides line up with TRBD2. V was clipped by 5 bases and J by 4 bases; unmatched bases: 11. Germline CDR1 SGHTA, CDR2 FQGNSA. The CDR3 has 17 residues. The CDR3 DNA reads TGTGCCAGCAGCCGTAATCTAGCGGGGGGCGGGGCAGATACGCAGTATTTT. Amino acids: CASSRNLAGGGADTQYF.

The rearrangement uses TRBV7-9 and TRBJ1-1; TRBD1 matches at 7 bases. The V and J ends lost 5 bases and 11 bases, in that order; junction bases with no gene match: 14. Germline CDR1 SEHNR, CDR2 FQNEAQ (reference sequence). The CDR3 spans 14 residues. CDR3 loop: CASSLLQGGVMAFF. The CDR3 coding sequence is TGTGCCAGCAGCCTTCTTCAGGGGGGAGTTATGGCTTTCTTT.

This rearrangement joins TRBV4-2 to TRBJ1-2, with 9 nucleotides matching TRBD1. V lost 0 bases to trimming and J lost 5 bases; unmatched junction nucleotides: 7. Germline loops: CDR1 LGHNA, CDR2 YNFKEQ. CDR3 length: 16 residues. The CDR3 here is CASSQDRDRVGYGYTF. In DNA, the CDR3 is TGTGCCAGCAGCCAAGATCGGGACAGGGTTGGGTATGGCTACACCTTC.

V usage is TRBV5-6 and J usage is TRBJ2-7; TRBD1 might be the D (6 bases). The V and J ends lost 0 bases and 3 bases respectively, with 10 bases between them. The CDR3 extends over 14 amino acids. The germline V gene encodes CDR1 SGHDT and CDR2 YYEEEE. As DNA, the CDR3 is TGTGCCAGCAGCTTGGAGGTCAGGGGCTACGAGCAGTACTTC. Its translation is CASSLEVRGYEQYF.

The chain is built from TRBV6-6 and TRBJ1-5, with TRBD1 identical over 9 bases. Per the germline V gene, CDR1 is MNHNY and CDR2 is SVGAGI (reference sequence). V was pared by 6 bases and J by 3 bases, with 6 bases of the junction left unmatched. The CDR3 sequence is 15 residues long. The CDR3 nucleotides read TGTGCCAGCAGCCGCGGGACAGGGCTCAATCAGCCCCAGCATTTT. This translates into CASSRGTGLNQPQHF.

The CDR3 here is CASSQGTSGALQETQYF. The CDR3 region has the DNA TGTGCCAGCAGCCAAGGGACTAGCGGGGCCCTTCAAGAGACCCAGTACTTC. The chain recombines TRBV4-2 with TRBJ2-5, with 12 bases lining up with TRBD2. CDR1 is LGHNA, CDR2 YNFKEQ, per germline. The CDR3 has 17 amino acids. V was clipped by 1 base and J by 2 bases; unmatched bases: 5.

This clone was counted a single time. The chain joins TRBV3-1 (or the pseudogene TRBV3-2) to TRBJ1-6, with TRBD1 as a possible D gene (6 bases). There are 14 residues in the CDR3. V lost 1 base, J lost 8 bases, and 9 bases lay in between. Looked up from germline, CDR1 is LGHDT and CDR2 is YNNKEL (reference sequence). CDR3 sequence reads: CASSQVPGDSPLHF. CDR3 coding DNA: TGTGCCAGCAGCCAAGTCCCAGGGGATTCACCCCTCCACTTT.

The rearrangement joins TRBV5-1 to TRBJ2-2; the D gene is possibly TRBD1 (5 bases). The ends were cut back, 4 bases at V and 6 bases at J, with 10 bases in the middle. The CDR3 consists of 13 residues. Germline CDR1 SGHRS, CDR2 YFSETQ. As DNA, the CDR3 is TGCGCCAGCAGCCGACAGTCCGCCGGGGAGCTGTTTTTT. Translated: CASSRQSAGELFF.

This chain's CDR3 is CASSLEATAQETQYF. CDR3 DNA sequence: TGCGCCAGCAGCTTGGAAGCGACAGCACAAGAGACCCAGTACTTC. The genes are TRBV5-1 and TRBJ2-5, with a possible D match to TRBD1 (5 bases). Germline CDR1 SGHRS, CDR2 YFSETQ. CDR3 length: 15 residues. Trimming pared 0 bases from V and 2 bases from J, leaving 11 bases between.

The rearrangement joins TRBV5-4 to TRBJ2-3; D gene unclear. Germline values: CDR1 SGHNT, CDR2 YYREEE (reference sequence). The CDR3 loop spans 15 amino acids. The V end lost 1 base, the J end lost 0 bases, and 9 bases lay between the germline ends. CDR3 sequence: CASSLKIGSTDTQYF. CDR3 nucleotide sequence: TGTGCCAGCAGCTTGAAGATTGGCAGCACAGATACGCAGTATTTT.

The V and J genes are TRBV19 and TRBJ2-3; a weak D match, TRBD2 (5 bases). The CDR3 sequence is 15 residues long. V was cut by 3 bases and J by 0 bases, with 10 bases left in between. Germline CDR1 reads LNHDA; CDR2 reads SQIVND (reference sequence). The CDR3: CASSMNGLSTDTQYF. In DNA, the CDR3 is TGTGCCAGTAGTATGAATGGACTCAGCACAGATACGCAGTATTTT.

This sequence joins TRBV5-4 and TRBJ2-5, with D possibly matching TRBD2 (6 bases). The germline V gene encodes CDR1 SGHNT and CDR2 YYREEE (reference sequence). This CDR3 has 14 residues. V was cut by 4 bases and J by 3 bases, with 13 bases left in between. In DNA, the CDR3 is TGTGCCAGCAGCCCGGGACTCACAAAAGAGACCCAGTACTTC. This translates into CASSPGLTKETQYF. Full variable domain (remainder filled in from reference TRBV5-4 and TRBJ2-5): ETGVTQSPTHLIKTRGQQVTLRCSSQSGHNTVSWYQQALGQGPQFIFQYYREEENGRGNFPPRFSGLQFPNYSSELNVNALELDDSALYLCASSPGLTKETQYFGPGTRLLVL.